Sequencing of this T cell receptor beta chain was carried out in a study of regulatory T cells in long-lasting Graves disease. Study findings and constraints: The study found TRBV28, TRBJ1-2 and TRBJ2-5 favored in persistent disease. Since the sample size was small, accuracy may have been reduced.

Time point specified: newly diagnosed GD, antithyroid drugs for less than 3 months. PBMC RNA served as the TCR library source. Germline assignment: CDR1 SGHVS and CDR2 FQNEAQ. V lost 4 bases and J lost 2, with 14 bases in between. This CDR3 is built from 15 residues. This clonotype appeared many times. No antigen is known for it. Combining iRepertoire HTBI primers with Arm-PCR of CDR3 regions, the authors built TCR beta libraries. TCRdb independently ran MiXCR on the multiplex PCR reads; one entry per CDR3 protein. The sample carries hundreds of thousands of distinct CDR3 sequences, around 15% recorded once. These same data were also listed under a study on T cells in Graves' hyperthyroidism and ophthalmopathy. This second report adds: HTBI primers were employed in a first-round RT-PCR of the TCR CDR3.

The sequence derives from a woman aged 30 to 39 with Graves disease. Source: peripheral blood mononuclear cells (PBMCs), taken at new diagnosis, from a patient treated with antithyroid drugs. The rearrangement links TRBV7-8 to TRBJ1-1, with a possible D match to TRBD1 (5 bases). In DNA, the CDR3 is TGTGCCAGCAGCTGGAGTGGGGGGAGCAACACTGAAGCTTTCTTT. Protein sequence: CASSWSGGSNTEAFF.